The rows below give T cell receptor beta chains drawn from one sample of a study of cytomegalovirus exposure and HLA in healthy donors. Produced via immunoSEQ multiplex PCR; TCRdb's table is partial and in-frame only. Of 150,000 to 200,000 clones listed, approximately 86% are singletons. The specimen was PBMCs. These receptor sequences come from a young man in good health and CMV-seropositive. Both conserved end residues are part of each CDR3. The D gene is left open where the match is weak. Size is stated for part of the rows, as once, few or many counts, or as a class when the clone is expanded.

D gene,V gene,clone size,J gene,CDR3 protein,CDR3 DNA
.,TRBV30,.,TRBJ2-1,CAWATGNRVNEQFF,TGTGCCTGGGCCACAGGGAACCGAGTCAATGAGCAGTTCTTC
TRBD2,TRBV7-8,.,TRBJ2-7,CASSLALAGGRYEQYF,TGTGCCAGCAGCTTAGCGTTAGCGGGGGGGCGTTACGAGCAGTACTTC
.,TRBV10-3,.,TRBJ2-2,CAISLGSYTGELFF,TGTGCCATCAGTTTGGGCAGTTACACCGGGGAGCTGTTTTTT
.,TRBV9,once,TRBJ1-3,CASNEGGLPGNTIYF,TGTGCCAGCAACGAGGGGGGGCTTCCTGGAAACACCATATATTTT
TRBD2,TRBV9,.,TRBJ2-5,CASSVELAGWETQYF,TGTGCCAGCAGCGTAGAACTAGCGGGGTGGGAGACCCAGTACTTC
TRBD1,TRBV11-2,.,TRBJ1-1,CASRVQGAFTEAFF,TGTGCCAGCAGGGTACAGGGGGCTTTCACTGAAGCTTTCTTT
.,TRBV10-3,once,TRBJ1-1,CAISDFTGNTEAFF,TGTGCCATCAGTGATTTTACGGGGAACACTGAAGCTTTCTTT
TRBD2,TRBV4-3,.,TRBJ2-3,CASSQDGAGGPSDTQYF,TGCGCCAGCAGCCAAGATGGAGCGGGGGGGCCTTCGGATACGCAGTATTTT
.,TRBV25-1,once,TRBJ1-1,CASSEQGGWAEAFF,TGTGCCAGCAGTGAGCAGGGAGGGTGGGCTGAAGCTTTCTTT
TRBD1,TRBV6-1,.,TRBJ2-5,CASSPGQGWETQYF,TGTGCCAGCAGCCCAGGACAGGGATGGGAGACCCAGTACTTC
.,TRBV6-5,.,TRBJ1-2,CASSPAGGRSGYTF,TGTGCCAGCAGTCCCGCGGGGGGGCGATCTGGCTACACCTTC
.,TRBV6-5,.,TRBJ1-1,CASSYTGSTEAFF,TGTGCCAGCAGTTATACCGGGAGCACTGAAGCTTTCTTT
TRBD1,TRBV5-1,.,TRBJ1-1,CASSLLGQDTEAFF,TGCGCCAGCAGCTTGTTGGGACAGGACACTGAAGCTTTCTTT
.,TRBV30,.,TRBJ1-4,CAWSVQSSEKLFF,TGTGCCTGGAGTGTACAATCATCGGAAAAACTGTTTTTT
.,TRBV6-5,.,TRBJ1-2,CASSALQGNYGYTF,TGTGCCAGCAGCGCCCTTCAGGGAAACTATGGCTACACCTTC
TRBD1,TRBV5-8,.,TRBJ2-7,CASSRRDRGFYEQYF,TGTGCCAGCAGCCGCCGGGACAGGGGATTCTACGAGCAGTACTTC
.,TRBV19,.,TRBJ1-1,CASSMTDRWLAFF,TGTGCCAGTAGTATGACCGACAGGTGGCTAGCTTTCTTT
TRBD1,TRBV10-3,few,TRBJ2-4,CAISDNDRGKNIQYF,TGTGCCATCAGTGACAACGACAGGGGCAAAAACATTCAGTACTTC
TRBD1,TRBV7-9,.,TRBJ2-7,CASSLWDRIYEQYF,TGTGCCAGCAGCTTATGGGACAGGATCTACGAGCAGTACTTC
TRBD1,TRBV19,.,TRBJ1-3,CASSARQGFLSGNTIYF,TGTGCCAGTAGTGCTAGACAGGGATTTCTCTCTGGAAACACCATATATTTT
.,TRBV27,few,TRBJ1-6,CASTEGGNSPLHF,TGTGCCAGCACCGAGGGTGGTAATTCACCCCTCCACTTT
TRBD1,TRBV12-5,.,TRBJ1-2,CASGLDRAYGYTF,TGTGCTAGTGGCCTAGACAGGGCCTATGGCTACACCTTC
.,TRBV15,.,TRBJ1-5,CATSRDLASNQPQHF,TGTGCCACCAGCAGAGATCTCGCGAGCAATCAGCCCCAGCATTTT
.,TRBV27,.,TRBJ1-6,CASSLLPPEGRNSPLHF,TGTGCCAGCAGTTTACTCCCGCCGGAGGGCCGGAATTCACCCCTCCACTTT